The 5 T cell receptor beta chains in this list originate from one sample, sequenced in a study of blood T cell repertoires in COVID-19. This table comes from immunoSEQ multiplex PCR, and its TCRdb copy is limited to in-frame clones, with some not included. The sample lists approximately 140,000 clones; approximately 90% were seen once. The specimen was peripheral blood. Receptors originate from a man aged 50 to 59 with active or convalescent COVID-19.

The chain carries TRBV27 and TRBJ1-1, with D perhaps matching TRBD1 (5 bases). Trimming removed 6 bases from V and 4 bases from J, with 12 bases in between. Germline CDR1 is MNHEY and CDR2 is SMNVEV (reference sequence). This CDR3 contains 13 residues. The CDR3 loop reads CASSPIRGTEAFF. Written as DNA, the CDR3 is TGTGCCAGCAGCCCTATAAGGGGCACTGAAGCTTTCTTT.

This chain joins TRBV3-1 (or the pseudogene TRBV3-2) and TRBJ2-4, with unresolved D. Between the trimmed V and J ends, which lost 0 bases and 1 base, there was a span of 16 bases. Germline V lookup: CDR1 LGHDT, CDR2 YNNKEL (reference sequence). This CDR3 is built from 18 residues. The CDR3: CASSQDPVVLMAKNIQYF. The CDR3 DNA follows: TGTGCCAGCAGCCAAGATCCCGTGGTACTGATGGCCAAAAACATTCAGTACTTC.

This chain joins TRBV4-3 and TRBJ2-6; 8 bases map to TRBD1. CDR1 is LGHNA and CDR2 is YSLEER in the germline V gene. Unmatched junction bases numbered 7, after V lost 0 bases and J lost 0 bases. CDR3 length: 19 amino acids. In DNA, the CDR3 is TGCGCCAGCAGCCAAGAATGGAGGACAGGGAGCTCTGGGGCCAACGTCCTGACTTTC. It is translated as CASSQEWRTGSSGANVLTF.

This chain links TRBV5-1 with TRBJ2-3; maybe TRBD2 (7 bases). This CDR3 contains 16 residues. CDR1 is SGHRS and CDR2 is YFSETQ in the germline V gene. The V and J ends lost 0 bases and 5 bases respectively, with 16 bases between them. The CDR3 reads CASSLDAGAGGDTQYF. In DNA form, the CDR3 reads TGCGCCAGCAGCTTGGACGCGGGGGCTGGGGGAGATACGCAGTATTTT.

CDR3 DNA sequence: TGTGCCAGCAGTCAGGACAGGGGTTCTCTGCAGCCCCAGCATTTT. It translates to CASSQDRGSLQPQHF. The V and J genes are TRBV6-5 and TRBJ1-5; 9 bases agree with TRBD1. Per the germline V gene, CDR1 is MNHEY and CDR2 is SVGAGI. Trimming took 5 bases from V and 7 from J; bases not matched to a gene: 9. CDR3 size: 15 residues.